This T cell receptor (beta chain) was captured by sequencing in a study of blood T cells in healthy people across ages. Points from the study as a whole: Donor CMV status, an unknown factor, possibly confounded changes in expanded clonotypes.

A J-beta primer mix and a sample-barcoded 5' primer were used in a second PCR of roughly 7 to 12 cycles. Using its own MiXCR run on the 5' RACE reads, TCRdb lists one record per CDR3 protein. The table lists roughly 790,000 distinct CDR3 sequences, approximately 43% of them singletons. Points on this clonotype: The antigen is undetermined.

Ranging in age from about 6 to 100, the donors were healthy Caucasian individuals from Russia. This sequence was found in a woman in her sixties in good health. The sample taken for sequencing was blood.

CDR3 region: CTSSRDRGQGYTF. CDR3 in DNA: TGTACCAGCAGTAGGGACAGGGGGCAAGGCTACACCTTC. The V call is TRBV7-2, the J call TRBJ1-2; 12 nucleotides line up with TRBD1. V shed 6 bases and J 8 bases; nucleotides not matched to a gene: 4. There are 13 residues in the CDR3. Germline V lookup: CDR1 SGHTA, CDR2 FQGNSA.